The T cell receptor beta chain under discussion was sequenced for a study of T cells in Graves' hyperthyroidism and ophthalmopathy. Whole-study findings and limits: Researchers found most expanded thyroid clonotypes above 0.001 in blood as well. Classification by a 13 V-J model distinguished ophthalmopathy from stable hyperthyroidism. With a median lead of 6.5 months before onset, the model predicted ophthalmopathy.

The V segment lost 1 base and the J segment 1 base; nucleotides outside the gene matches: 1. CDR3 length: 15 residues. Germline CDR1 reads LNHNV; CDR2 reads YYDKDF (reference sequence). Patients aged 18 to 65 with hyperthyroidism were newly diagnosed, with duration under 2 months. Amplification of TCR beta CDR3 regions was performed using RNA transcripts as template. Primed by the HTBI set, a first-round RT-PCR was run on the TCR CDR3. TCRdb itself ran the multiplex PCR reads through MiXCR, one entry per CDR3 protein. This sample has some 250,000 distinct CDR3 sequences, with roughly 15% found just once. This clonotype was observed at least ten times. Antigen unknown.

This receptor was obtained from a woman aged 40 to 55 with Graves' hyperthyroidism that later progressed to Graves' ophthalmopathy. The specimen sequenced was blood. This rearrangement joins TRBV15 to TRBJ2-1; 7 bases map to TRBD2. DNA of the CDR3: TGTGCCACCAGCAGAGGGGGGGGGTCCTACAATGAGCAGTTCTTC. This codes for CATSRGGGSYNEQFF.